What follows are 7 T cell receptor beta chains derived from one specimen sequenced in a study of shared clonotypes between healthy human individuals. The naive CD8 subset, CD45RO-negative cells positively selected for CCR7, excluded terminally differentiated effector memory CD45RA+ cells. Using immunoSEQ multiplex PCR, the repertoire was profiled, and TCRdb retains in-frame clones only, with some absent. Of just over 2,000,000 clones detected, roughly 95% appear once; the ten largest clones hold 0.9% to 1.4%. The sequencing sample was made of naive CD8+ T cells sorted from blood. The origin of the receptors is a man younger than 35 in good health.

This chain joins TRBV30 and TRBJ2-2; maybe TRBD2 (5 bases). Deletions cut 4 bases from V and 4 bases from J, with 19 bases between. CDR3 length: 16 residues. Germline V gives CDR1 GTSNPN, CDR2 SVGIG (reference sequence). The CDR3 nucleotides read TGTGCCTGGACAGAGGGAGCGGAGATTATCACCGGGGAGCTGTTTTTT. Its translation: CAWTEGAEIITGELFF.

The chain employs TRBV6-5 and TRBJ2-3, with D maybe TRBD2 (6 bases). The length of the CDR3 is 15 residues. CDR1 is MNHEY and CDR2 is SVGAGI in the germline V gene. V was trimmed by 4 bases and J by 0 bases, leaving 11 bases between them. The CDR3 DNA follows: TGTGCCAGCAGTTCCGGGACTTCTAGCACAGATACGCAGTATTTT. This encodes CASSSGTSSTDTQYF.

This clone appeared once. The chain recombines TRBV9 with TRBJ2-5; 8 nucleotides align to TRBD2. CDR3 length equals 16 residues. J lost 5 bases, V lost 4 bases, and 13 bases had no gene match. CDR1 SGDLS and CDR2 YYNGEE come from the germline V gene. The chain's CDR3 is CASSSGGGSLLETQYF. The DNA of the CDR3 is TGTGCCAGCAGCTCCGGCGGGGGGAGTCTTCTGGAGACCCAGTACTTC.

This chain joins TRBV11-3 and TRBJ1-1, with no clear D. Per the germline V gene, CDR1 is SGHNT and CDR2 is YENEEA. The ends were cut back, 1 base at V and 1 base at J, with 10 bases in the middle. This CDR3 has 15 amino acids. CDR3 amino acids: CASSLGWSENTEAFF. The CDR3 DNA reads TGTGCCAGCAGCTTAGGATGGAGTGAGAACACTGAAGCTTTCTTT.

The V and J genes are TRBV9 and TRBJ1-2; D is possibly TRBD1 (6 bases). V lost 0 bases and J lost 13, with 16 bases in between. Looked up from germline, CDR1 is SGDLS and CDR2 is YYNGEE. The CDR3 totals 13 residues. The CDR3 nucleotides read TGTGCCAGCAGCGTAGGCCAGGGGCTCTATCCCACCTTC. This translates into CASSVGQGLYPTF.

This clone showed up just once. This chain uses TRBV5-1 with TRBJ2-3, with 8 bases identical to TRBD2. CDR1 is SGHRS, CDR2 YFSETQ, per germline. V lost 0 bases, J lost 3 bases, and 9 bases stayed unmatched. The CDR3 totals 17 residues. The CDR3 DNA follows: TGCGCCAGCAGCTTGGGCCCCAGCGGGGGAATGACAGATACGCAGTATTTT. Translation: CASSLGPSGGMTDTQYF.

The V and J genes are TRBV13 and TRBJ1-3; D remains unclear. The CDR3 runs to 11 residues. V lost 3 bases and J lost 8, with 5 bases in between. Germline values: CDR1 PRHDT, CDR2 FYEKMQ (reference sequence). The CDR3 loop is CASSFSDTIYF. The CDR3 coding sequence is TGTGCCAGCAGCTTCAGTGACACCATATATTTT.